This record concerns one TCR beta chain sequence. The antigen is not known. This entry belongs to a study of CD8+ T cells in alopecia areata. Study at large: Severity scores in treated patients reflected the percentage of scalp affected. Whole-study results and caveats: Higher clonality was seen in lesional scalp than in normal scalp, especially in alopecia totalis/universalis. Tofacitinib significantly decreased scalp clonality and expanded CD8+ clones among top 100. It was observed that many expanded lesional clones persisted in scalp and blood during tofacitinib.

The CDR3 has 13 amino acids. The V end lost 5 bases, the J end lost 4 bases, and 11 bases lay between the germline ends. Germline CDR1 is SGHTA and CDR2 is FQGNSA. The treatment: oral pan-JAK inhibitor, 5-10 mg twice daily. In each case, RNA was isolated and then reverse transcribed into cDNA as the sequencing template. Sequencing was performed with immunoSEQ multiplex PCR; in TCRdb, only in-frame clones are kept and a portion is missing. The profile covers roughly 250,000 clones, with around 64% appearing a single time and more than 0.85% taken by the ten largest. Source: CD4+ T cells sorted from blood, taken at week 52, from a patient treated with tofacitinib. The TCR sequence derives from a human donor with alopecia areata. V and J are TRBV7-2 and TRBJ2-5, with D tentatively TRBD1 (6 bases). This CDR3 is CASSRRGTETQYF. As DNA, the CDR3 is TGTGCCAGCAGCCGCAGGGGAACAGAGACCCAGTACTTC.